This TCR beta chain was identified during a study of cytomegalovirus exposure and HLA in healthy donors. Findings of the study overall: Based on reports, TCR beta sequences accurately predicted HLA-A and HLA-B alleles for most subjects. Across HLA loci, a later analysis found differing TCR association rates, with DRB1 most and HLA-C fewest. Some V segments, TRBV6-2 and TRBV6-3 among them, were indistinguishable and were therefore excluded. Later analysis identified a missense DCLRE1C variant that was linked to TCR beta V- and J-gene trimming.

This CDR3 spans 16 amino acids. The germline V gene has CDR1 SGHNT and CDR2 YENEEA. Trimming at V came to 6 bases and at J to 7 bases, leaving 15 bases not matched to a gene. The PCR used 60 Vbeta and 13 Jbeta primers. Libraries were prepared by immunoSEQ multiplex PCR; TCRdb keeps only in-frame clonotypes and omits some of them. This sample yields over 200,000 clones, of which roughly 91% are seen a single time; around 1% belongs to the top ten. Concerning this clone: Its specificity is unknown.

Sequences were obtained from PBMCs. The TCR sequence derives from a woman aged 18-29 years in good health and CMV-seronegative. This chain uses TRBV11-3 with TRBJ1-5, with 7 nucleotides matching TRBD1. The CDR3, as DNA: TGTGCCAGCAGGCCCCGCAAGGGGGCGTTAAACCAGCCCCAGCATTTT. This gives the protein CASRPRKGALNQPQHF.